Included here is one T cell receptor beta chain sequence, with context. The target antigen is unknown. Clones were sequenced by immunoSEQ multiplex PCR, and TCRdb holds only the in-frame ones, with some missing. The sample shows about 62,000 clones, 70% to 90% of them seen only once. The data are from a study of T cell repertoires in ileal Crohn's disease. Study results and caveats: Sorted CD8 T cells held more high-frequency clones than CD4.

Time point meaning: neoterminal ileum biopsy at postoperative endoscopy, about 6 months after surgery. The TCR sequence derives from an adult with Crohn's disease. The sequenced sample consisted of ileal tissue.

The CDR3 sequence is CASSLSGGSYNEQFF. The CDR3 DNA sequence: TGTGCCAGCAGCTTATCCGGGGGCTCCTACAATGAGCAGTTCTTC. J is TRBJ2-1 and V is TRBV7-3; weak D call: TRBD2 (6 bases). V was shortened by 2 bases and J by 0 bases, with 8 bases between the two germline ends. CDR1 is SGHTA, CDR2 FQGTGA, per germline. The CDR3 has 15 amino acids. Full variable domain (missing parts from reference TRBV7-3 and TRBJ2-1): GAGVSQTPSNKVTEKGKYVELRCDPISGHTALYWYRQSLGQGPEFLIYFQGTGAADDSGLPNDRFFAVRPEGSVSTLKIQRTERGDSAVYLCASSLSGGSYNEQFFGPGTRLTVL.